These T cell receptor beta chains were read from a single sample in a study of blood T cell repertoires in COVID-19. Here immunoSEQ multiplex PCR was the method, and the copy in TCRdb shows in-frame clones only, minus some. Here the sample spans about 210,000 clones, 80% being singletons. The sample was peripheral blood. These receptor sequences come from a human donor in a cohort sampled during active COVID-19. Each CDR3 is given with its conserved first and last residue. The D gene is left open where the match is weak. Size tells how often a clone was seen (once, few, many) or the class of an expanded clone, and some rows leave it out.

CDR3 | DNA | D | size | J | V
CASSSQGMDGYTF | TGTGCCAGCAGCTCTCAGGGGATGGATGGCTACACCTTC | NA | NA | TRBJ1-2 | TRBV5-6
CASSVGGWNEKLFF | TGTGCCAGCAGTGTAGGGGGCTGGAATGAAAAACTGTTTTTT | TRBD1 | NA | TRBJ1-4 | TRBV25-1
CAISGDRGSTEAFF | TGTGCCATCAGTGGGGACAGGGGGTCCACTGAAGCTTTCTTT | TRBD1 | NA | TRBJ1-1 | TRBV10-3
CASSTRGGQPQHF | TGTGCCAGCAGTACCAGGGGCGGACAGCCCCAGCATTTT | NA | NA | TRBJ1-5 | TRBV5-6
CASSQEREEQETQYF | TGCGCCAGCAGCCAGGAGCGGGAGGAGCAAGAGACCCAGTACTTC | TRBD2 | once | TRBJ2-5 | TRBV4-1
CASSEGGDSPLHF | TGTGCCAGCAGTGAGGGGGGAGATTCACCCCTCCACTTT | NA | NA | TRBJ1-6 | TRBV6-4
CASSLSNRPGEKLFF | TGTGCCAGCAGCCTATCGAATCGCCCTGGCGAAAAACTGTTTTTT | NA | NA | TRBJ1-4 | TRBV6-2/TRBV6-3
CATSSPGTYEQYF | TGTGCCACCAGCAGCCCAGGGACCTACGAGCAGTACTTC | NA | NA | TRBJ2-7 | TRBV15
CASSLGNRDSKQFF | TGTGCCAGCAGCTTAGGCAACCGGGACTCCAAGCAGTTCTTC | NA | NA | TRBJ2-1 | TRBV11-3
CASSSAGVRSGELFF | TGTGCCAGCAGCTCTGCAGGGGTTAGGTCCGGGGAGCTGTTTTTT | NA | NA | TRBJ2-2 | TRBV7-6
CSVDPFPAGEGETQYF | TGCAGCGTTGATCCGTTCCCTGCGGGGGAGGGAGAGACCCAGTACTTC | TRBD2 | NA | TRBJ2-5 | TRBV29-1
CSVEGSGGDTEAFF | TGCAGCGTTGAGGGCAGCGGGGGGGACACTGAAGCTTTCTTT | NA | few | TRBJ1-1 | TRBV29-1
CASNSGVLISGNTIYF | TGTGCCAGCAACTCAGGGGTGCTAATCTCTGGAAACACCATATATTTT | NA | NA | TRBJ1-3 | TRBV11-2
CASSLYPPGSQETQYF | TGTGCCAGCAGTTTATACCCCCCGGGGTCCCAAGAGACCCAGTACTTC | NA | NA | TRBJ2-5 | TRBV27
CASSLGVTGDEQFF | TGTGCCAGCAGCTTAGGTGTCACCGGGGATGAGCAGTTCTTC | NA | NA | TRBJ2-1 | TRBV7-2
CASSLEPQAFGYTF | TGTGCCAGCAGCTTGGAACCGCAGGCCTTCGGCTACACCTTC | NA | NA | TRBJ1-2 | TRBV7-2
CASSLGAGRAVLRAFF | TGTGCCAGCAGTTTGGGGGCAGGACGCGCGGTACTCCGGGCTTTCTTT | NA | NA | TRBJ1-1 | TRBV28
CASSRTATLRLSGNTIYF | TGTGCCAGCAGTAGGACAGCAACCCTACGGCTCTCTGGAAACACCATATATTTT | NA | NA | TRBJ1-3 | TRBV6-2/TRBV6-3
CAISPRTASNTGELFF | TGTGCCATCAGTCCGCGGACAGCTTCGAACACCGGGGAGCTGTTTTTT | NA | NA | TRBJ2-2 | TRBV10-3
CASSWTSGSEQFF | TGTGCCAGTAGTTGGACTAGCGGCAGTGAGCAGTTCTTC | TRBD2 | NA | TRBJ2-1 | TRBV19
CAISTDRRQETQYF | TGTGCCATCAGTACGGACAGGAGACAAGAGACCCAGTACTTC | TRBD1 | NA | TRBJ2-5 | TRBV10-3
CASSRRPGQGNQPQHF | TGTGCCAGCAGCCGTAGGCCGGGACAGGGGAATCAGCCCCAGCATTTT | TRBD1 | NA | TRBJ1-5 | TRBV16
CAISESHGTGKTEAFF | TGTGCCATCAGTGAGTCCCATGGGACAGGGAAGACTGAAGCTTTCTTT | TRBD1 | NA | TRBJ1-1 | TRBV10-3
CASSPSAAAETQYF | TGCGCCAGCAGTCCCTCGGCCGCGGCAGAGACCCAGTACTTC | NA | NA | TRBJ2-5 | TRBV5-1
CASSLAGRTEAFF | TGCGCCAGCAGCTTGGCCGGCAGGACTGAAGCTTTCTTT | NA | NA | TRBJ1-1 | TRBV5-1
CASSLDWGGKNIQYF | TGTGCCAGCAGCTTAGATTGGGGAGGCAAAAACATTCAGTACTTC | NA | NA | TRBJ2-4 | TRBV11-2
CASSPLGQGFQPLHF | TGTGCCAGCTCACCATTGGGACAGGGTTTTCAGCCCCTCCACTTT | TRBD1 | few | TRBJ1-6 | TRBV18
CASSLRTGIYEQYF | TGTGCCAGCAGCCTCCGGACAGGGATCTACGAGCAGTACTTC | TRBD1 | once | TRBJ2-7 | TRBV7-2
CASSPIDQGYTQYF | TGTGCCAGCAGCCCGATAGACCAGGGCTATACGCAGTATTTT | NA | NA | TRBJ2-3 | TRBV6-9
CASSRDRGLVTQYF | TGTGCCAGCAGCAGGGACAGGGGTCTTGTGACCCAGTACTTC | TRBD1 | NA | TRBJ2-5 | TRBV6-5
CASSLVQGIYGYTF | TGTGCCAGCAGCTTAGTACAGGGGATCTATGGCTACACCTTC | TRBD1 | NA | TRBJ1-2 | TRBV7-9
CASSDQYRKIAGGERLAKNIQYF | TGTGCCAGCAGCGACCAATACAGAAAGATAGCGGGAGGGGAGCGTCTAGCCAAAAACATTCAGTACTTC | TRBD2 | many | TRBJ2-4 | TRBV2
CAWSGQAVATEAFF | TGTGCCTGGAGTGGACAGGCGGTGGCCACTGAAGCTTTCTTT | NA | few | TRBJ1-1 | TRBV30
CASSGPGGPNTGELFF | TGTGCCAGCAGTGGTCCCGGGGGGCCGAACACCGGGGAGCTGTTTTTT | NA | once | TRBJ2-2 | TRBV6-1
CASSFAASTDTQYF | TGTGCCAGCAGTTTCGCGGCTAGCACAGATACGCAGTATTTT | NA | NA | TRBJ2-3 | TRBV27
CASSLGGGRDIQYF | TGTGCCAGCAGCTTAGGAGGGGGCAGGGACATTCAGTACTTC | TRBD1 | NA | TRBJ2-4 | TRBV7-2